This note documents a single T cell receptor (beta chain) sequence. Its antigen remains unknown. These data originate in a study of shared clonotypes between healthy human individuals. Study results and limitations: It was anticipated that sequencing depth would influence how many clonotypes donors shared. Enrolling few donors narrowed the genetic and exposure-history diversity that was represented.

Researchers partitioned CD4+ cells into CD45RA+ naive and CD45RA-negative memory subsets. TCRdb's table, derived via immunoSEQ multiplex PCR, lists solely in-frame clones and lacks some. The repertoire holds about 510,000 clones, with 90% to 96% as singletons. The sequenced sample was naive CD4+ T cells sorted from blood. Subset in this sample: CD45RA+ positively selected. This receptor was identified in a young woman in good health.

The CDR3 loop is CASSIGQGVRHQPQHF. CDR3 nucleotide sequence: TGTGCCAGTAGTATAGGCCAGGGAGTTCGGCATCAGCCCCAGCATTTT. The genes are TRBV19 and TRBJ1-5; weak D call: TRBD1 (5 bases). Per the germline V gene, CDR1 is LNHDA and CDR2 is SQIVND (reference sequence). This CDR3 is built from 16 residues. V gave up 1 base and J gave up 5 bases, with 15 bases separating them. The full variable domain, in which reference TRBV19 and TRBJ1-5 provide the parts outside the CDR3, is DGGITQSPKYLFRKEGQNVTLSCEQNLNHDAMYWYRQDPGQGLRLIYYSQIVNDFQKGDIAEGYSVSREKKESFPLTVTSAQKNPTAFYLCASSIGQGVRHQPQHFGDGTRLSIL.